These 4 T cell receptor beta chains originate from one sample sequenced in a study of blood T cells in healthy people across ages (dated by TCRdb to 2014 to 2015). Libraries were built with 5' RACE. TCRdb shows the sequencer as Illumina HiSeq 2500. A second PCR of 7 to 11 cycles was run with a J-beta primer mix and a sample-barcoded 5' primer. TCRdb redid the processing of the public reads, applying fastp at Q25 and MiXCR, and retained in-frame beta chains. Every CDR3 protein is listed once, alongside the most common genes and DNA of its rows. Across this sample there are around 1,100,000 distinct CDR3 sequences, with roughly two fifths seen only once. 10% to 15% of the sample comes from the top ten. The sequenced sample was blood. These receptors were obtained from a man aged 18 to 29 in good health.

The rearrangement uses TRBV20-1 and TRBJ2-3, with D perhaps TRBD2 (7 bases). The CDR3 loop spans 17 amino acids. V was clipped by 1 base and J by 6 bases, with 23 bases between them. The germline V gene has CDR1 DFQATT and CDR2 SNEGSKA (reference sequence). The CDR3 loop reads CSARVMLPGGSVDTQYF. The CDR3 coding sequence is TGCAGTGCTAGAGTAATGTTGCCGGGGGGCTCGGTTGATACGCAGTATTTT.

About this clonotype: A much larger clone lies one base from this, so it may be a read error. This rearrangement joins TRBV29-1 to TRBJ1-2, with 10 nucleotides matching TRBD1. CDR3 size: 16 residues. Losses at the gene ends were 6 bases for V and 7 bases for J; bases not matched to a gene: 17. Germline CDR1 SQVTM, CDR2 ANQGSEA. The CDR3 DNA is TGCAGCGTGACTTTATTCGGGACAGGGGAAACAAGTGGCTACACCTTC. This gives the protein CSVTLFGTGETSGYTF.

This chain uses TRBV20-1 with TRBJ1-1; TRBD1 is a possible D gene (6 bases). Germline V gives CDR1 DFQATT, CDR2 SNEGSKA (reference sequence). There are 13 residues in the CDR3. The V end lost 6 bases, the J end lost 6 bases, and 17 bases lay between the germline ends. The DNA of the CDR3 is TGCAGTGCCCCCAAGAGGGGGATACCTGAAGCTTTCTTT. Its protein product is CSAPKRGIPEAFF.

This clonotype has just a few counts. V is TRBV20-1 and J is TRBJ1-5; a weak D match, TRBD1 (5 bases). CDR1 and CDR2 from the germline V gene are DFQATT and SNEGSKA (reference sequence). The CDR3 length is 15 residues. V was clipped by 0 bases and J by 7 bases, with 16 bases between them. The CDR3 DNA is TGCAGTGCTAGAGATCGGGGCGGGACTCCCCAGCCCCAGCATTTT. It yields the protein CSARDRGGTPQPQHF.